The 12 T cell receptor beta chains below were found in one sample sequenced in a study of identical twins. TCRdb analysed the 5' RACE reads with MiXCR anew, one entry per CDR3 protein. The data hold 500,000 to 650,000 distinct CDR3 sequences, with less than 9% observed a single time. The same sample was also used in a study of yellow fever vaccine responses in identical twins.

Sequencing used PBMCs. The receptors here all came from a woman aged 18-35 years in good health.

DNA for the CDR3: TGTGCCAGCAGCTTAATAGGACCCGAGCAGTTCTTC. Protein product: CASSLIGPEQFF. V gene TRBV11-2 combines with J gene TRBJ2-1; D is unclear. The V gene lost 2 bases and the J gene lost 10 bases, with 9 bases spanning the gap. CDR1 is SGHAT, CDR2 FQNNGV, per germline. The CDR3 extends over 12 amino acids.

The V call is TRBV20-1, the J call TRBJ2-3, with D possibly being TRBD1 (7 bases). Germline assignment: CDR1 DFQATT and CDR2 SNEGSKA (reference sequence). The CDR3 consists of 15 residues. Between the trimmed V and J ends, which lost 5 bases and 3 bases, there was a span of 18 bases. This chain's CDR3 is CSASHWRGLTDTQYF. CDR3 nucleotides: TGCAGTGCTTCCCATTGGAGGGGGCTTACAGATACGCAGTATTTT.

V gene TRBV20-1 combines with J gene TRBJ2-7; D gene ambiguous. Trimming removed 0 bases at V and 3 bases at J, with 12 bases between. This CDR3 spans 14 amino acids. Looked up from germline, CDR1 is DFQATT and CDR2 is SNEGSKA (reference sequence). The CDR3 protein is CSAREVGRNYEQYV. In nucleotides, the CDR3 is TGCAGTGCTAGAGAAGTGGGTCGGAACTACGAGCAGTACGTC.

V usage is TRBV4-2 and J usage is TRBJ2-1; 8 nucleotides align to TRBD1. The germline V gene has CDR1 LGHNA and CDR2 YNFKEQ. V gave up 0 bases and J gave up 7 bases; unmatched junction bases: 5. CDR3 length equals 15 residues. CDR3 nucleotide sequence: TGTGCCAGCAGCCAAGACTGGACAGGGACAAATGAGCAGTTCTTC. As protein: CASSQDWTGTNEQFF.

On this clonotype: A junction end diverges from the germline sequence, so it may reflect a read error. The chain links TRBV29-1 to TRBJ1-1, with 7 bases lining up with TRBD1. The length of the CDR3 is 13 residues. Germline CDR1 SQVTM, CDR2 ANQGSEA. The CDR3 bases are TGCAGCGCTGAAGGACAGGCCAACGGCGAGGCTTTCTTT. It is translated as CSAEGQANGEAFF.

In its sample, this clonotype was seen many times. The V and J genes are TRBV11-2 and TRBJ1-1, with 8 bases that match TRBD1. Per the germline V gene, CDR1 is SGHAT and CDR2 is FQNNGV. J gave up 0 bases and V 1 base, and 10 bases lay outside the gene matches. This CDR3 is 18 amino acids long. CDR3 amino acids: CASSLGSSGGRMNTEAFF. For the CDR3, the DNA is TGTGCCAGCAGCTTAGGCAGTTCAGGGGGCCGGATGAACACTGAAGCTTTCTTT.

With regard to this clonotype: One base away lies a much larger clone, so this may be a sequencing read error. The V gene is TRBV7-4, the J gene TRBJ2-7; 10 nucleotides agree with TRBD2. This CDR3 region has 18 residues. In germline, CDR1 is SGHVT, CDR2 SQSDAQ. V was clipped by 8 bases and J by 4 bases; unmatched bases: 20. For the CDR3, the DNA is TGTGCCAGCTGTTTAAAGGCTAGCGGGAGTGGTTTTCTTTACGAGCAGTACTTC. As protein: CASCLKASGSGFLYEQYF.

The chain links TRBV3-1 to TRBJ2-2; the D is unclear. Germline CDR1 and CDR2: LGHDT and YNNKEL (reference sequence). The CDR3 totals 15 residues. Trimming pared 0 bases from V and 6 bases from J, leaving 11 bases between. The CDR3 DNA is TGTGCCAGCAGCCAAGATATGGGTTTGTCCGGGGAGCTGTTTTTT. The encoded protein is CASSQDMGLSGELFF.

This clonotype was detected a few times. The CDR3 sequence is CASSSKRGGRDTQYF. In DNA form, the CDR3 reads TGTGCCAGCAGCTCTAAGCGGGGGGGCCGGGATACGCAGTATTTT. The chain recombines TRBV11-1 with TRBJ2-3, with 10 bases identical to TRBD2. V gave up 4 bases and J gave up 6 bases; unmatched junction bases: 7. Germline CDR1 is SGHAT and CDR2 is FQDESV (reference sequence). The CDR3 contains 15 residues.

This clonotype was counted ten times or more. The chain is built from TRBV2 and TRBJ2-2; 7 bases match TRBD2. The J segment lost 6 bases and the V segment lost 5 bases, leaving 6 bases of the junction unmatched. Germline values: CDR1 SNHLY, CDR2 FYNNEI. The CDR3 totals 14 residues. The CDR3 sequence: CASSLTSRAGELFF. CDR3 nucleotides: TGTGCCAGCAGTTTGACTAGCAGGGCCGGGGAGCTGTTTTTT.

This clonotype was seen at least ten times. The CDR3 is CASSRGSTDTQYF. The CDR3, as DNA: TGTGCCAGCAGCCGAGGCAGCACAGATACGCAGTATTTT. The chain has TRBV12-3 or TRBV12-4 and TRBJ2-3; D is ambiguous. The CDR3 length is 13 residues. V gave up 6 bases and J gave up 0 bases, with 7 bases separating them.

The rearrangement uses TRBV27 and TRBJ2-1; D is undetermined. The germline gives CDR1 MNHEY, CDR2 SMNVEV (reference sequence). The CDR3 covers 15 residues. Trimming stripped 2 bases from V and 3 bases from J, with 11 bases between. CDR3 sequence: CASSLSLQFYNEQFF. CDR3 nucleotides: TGTGCCAGCAGTTTAAGCCTACAGTTCTACAATGAGCAGTTCTTC.